The clone carrying this T cell receptor beta chain appeared a single time. The data were produced by immunoSEQ multiplex PCR, yet TCRdb's version contains in-frame clones alone and is incomplete. The table includes 14,000 to 15,000 clones, about 71% detected once. The source of the sample is a study of T cells after somatic rescue of genetic block. Germline V gene sequence: CDR1 SGHRS, CDR2 YFSETQ. The V and J ends lost 4 bases and 5 bases, in that order; junction bases with no gene match: 7. The CDR3 extends over 15 amino acids. The sequence was obtained from a boy younger than 18. V and J are TRBV5-1 and TRBJ2-5; TRBD1 matches at 11 bases. The sample was peripheral blood mononuclear cells (PBMCs). The CDR3 spells CASSTRTGGWETQYF. The CDR3 bases are TGCGCCAGCAGCACCCGGACAGGGGGCTGGGAGACCCAGTACTTC.